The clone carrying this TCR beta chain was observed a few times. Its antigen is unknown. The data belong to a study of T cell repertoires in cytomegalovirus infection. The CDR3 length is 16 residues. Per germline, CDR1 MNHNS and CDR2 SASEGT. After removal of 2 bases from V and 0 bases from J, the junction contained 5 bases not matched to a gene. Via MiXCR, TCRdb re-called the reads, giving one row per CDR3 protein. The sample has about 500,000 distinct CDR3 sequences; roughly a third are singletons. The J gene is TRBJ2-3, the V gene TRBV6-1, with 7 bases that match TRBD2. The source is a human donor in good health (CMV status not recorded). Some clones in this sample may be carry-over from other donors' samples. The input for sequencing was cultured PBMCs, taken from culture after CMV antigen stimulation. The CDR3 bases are TGTGCCAGCAGTGAACTGAGCGGGGCTAGCACAGATACGCAGTATTTT. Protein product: CASSELSGASTDTQYF.